A selection of T cell receptor beta chains follows, all from one sample in a study of blood T cell repertoires in COVID-19. Generated by immunoSEQ multiplex PCR, the TCRdb table keeps only in-frame clones and is missing some. The sample has around 250,000 clones; around 86% are singletons. Specimen: peripheral blood. Every receptor here comes from a man aged 18 to 29 with active or convalescent COVID-19. CDR3s include the opening cysteine and the closing phenylalanine or tryptophan. A D gene is named only where the DNA matches it firmly. The listing skips clone size in some rows; elsewhere it reads once, few, many or a size class.

clone_size	j_call	v_call	d_call	cdr3_aa	cdr3_nt
.	TRBJ2-3	TRBV30	TRBD2	CAWSVGAGVYF	TGTGCCTGGAGTGTCGGGGCGGGAGTGTATTTT
once	TRBJ2-5	TRBV6-5	TRBD1	CASIDREPPETQYF	TGTGCCAGCATCGACAGGGAACCCCCTGAGACCCAGTACTTC
.	TRBJ2-3	TRBV28	TRBD1	CASSLFPKTGVNTQYF	TGTGCCAGCAGTTTATTTCCAAAGACAGGGGTAAATACGCAGTATTTT
.	TRBJ1-5	TRBV15	.	CATSRGRGAPAQHF	TGTGCCACCAGCAGAGGTCGGGGGGCCCCAGCCCAGCATTTT
.	TRBJ1-3	TRBV28	TRBD1	CASSLGRGSFLSGNTIYF	TGTGCCAGCAGTTTAGGCAGGGGGTCCTTCCTCTCTGGAAACACCATATATTTT
once	TRBJ2-2	TRBV7-9	.	CASSPENTGELFF	TGTGCCAGCAGCCCAGAAAACACCGGGGAGCTGTTTTTT
many	TRBJ2-7	TRBV5-1	TRBD1	CASSLYTGTGLYEQYF	TGCGCCAGCAGCTTGTATACCGGGACAGGGCTCTACGAGCAGTACTTC
.	TRBJ1-5	TRBV27	.	CASSRMGAQEDFTHF	TGTGCCAGCAGCCGAATGGGGGCTCAGGAGGATTTTACGCATTTT
few	TRBJ2-5	TRBV18	.	CASSVTGAQETQYF	TGTGCCAGCTCAGTTACGGGAGCCCAAGAGACCCAGTACTTC
once	TRBJ2-1	TRBV11-3	TRBD2	CVREGAYNEQFF	TGTGTCCGGGAGGGCGCATACAATGAGCAGTTCTTC
.	TRBJ2-1	TRBV9	TRBD2	CAKSPGLAWEEQFF	TGTGCCAAGTCTCCGGGACTAGCTTGGGAGGAGCAGTTCTTC
.	TRBJ1-4	TRBV19	TRBD1	CASRNDREGKKLFF	TGTGCCAGTAGGAATGACAGGGAAGGGAAAAAACTGTTTTTT
.	TRBJ2-3	TRBV28	TRBD2	CASSPFRAGVTDTQYF	TGTGCCAGCAGTCCGTTCCGAGCGGGGGTCACAGATACGCAGTATTTT
.	TRBJ2-5	TRBV30	.	CAWSRELPETQYF	TGTGCCTGGAGTAGGGAGCTTCCGGAGACCCAGTACTTC
.	TRBJ2-1	TRBV4-2	TRBD2	CASSQRFGLAGNNEQFF	TGTGCCAGCAGCCAAAGGTTTGGACTAGCGGGGAACAATGAGCAGTTCTTC
.	TRBJ2-2	TRBV19	TRBD2	CASSRLWGGGNTGELFF	TGTGCCAGTAGCCGATTATGGGGCGGGGGGAACACCGGGGAGCTGTTTTTT
.	TRBJ1-2	TRBV28	TRBD1	CASSSTGVIYGYTF	TGTGCCAGCAGTTCAACAGGGGTCATCTATGGCTACACCTTC
once	TRBJ2-1	TRBV5-1	TRBD2	CASSLAGNNEQFF	TGCGCCAGCAGTCTAGCGGGAAACAATGAGCAGTTCTTC
.	TRBJ2-2	TRBV5-6	TRBD1	CASSQYRGTRDTGELFF	TGTGCCAGCAGCCAATACAGGGGTACGAGGGACACCGGGGAGCTGTTTTTT
.	TRBJ2-1	TRBV6-5	.	CASSYSWTDWDEQFF	TGTGCCAGCAGTTACTCCTGGACAGATTGGGATGAGCAGTTCTTC
.	TRBJ2-3	TRBV9	.	CASSGGSAGPADTQYF	TGTGCCAGCAGCGGGGGGAGTGCGGGGCCGGCAGATACGCAGTATTTT
.	TRBJ2-1	TRBV15	.	CATGHSSDYNEQFF	TGTGCCACAGGTCATTCTAGTGACTACAATGAGCAGTTCTTC
.	TRBJ1-3	TRBV30	.	CAWSLAGNTIYF	TGTGCCTGGAGTCTGGCCGGAAACACCATATATTTT
.	TRBJ2-5	TRBV7-9	.	CASSLGTGASGRRETQYF	TGTGCCAGCAGCCTCGGGACAGGGGCTAGCGGGAGGAGAGAGACCCAGTACTTC
.	TRBJ1-1	TRBV19	TRBD1	CASTSPRGLHDAFF	TGTGCCAGTACCTCTCCCAGGGGGCTGCATGATGCTTTCTTT
.	TRBJ1-1	TRBV14	.	CASSVFTAGTEAFF	TGTGCCAGCAGCGTTTTTACTGCGGGCACTGAAGCTTTCTTT